This T cell receptor beta chain was identified during a study of blood T cell repertoires in COVID-19. For the study at large: Italy, Spain and the United States were the sources of the convalescent and acute COVID-19 samples. In each case, the material was cDNA or gDNA derived from T cells, B-cell-depleted T cells, or PBMCs.

Profiling relied on immunoSEQ multiplex PCR, and the TCRdb table lists in-frame clones only, not all of them. The table shows roughly 240,000 clones, with about 82% occurring only once. Resolution of symptoms, clearance, or two negative PCRs was present in recovered Cohort 3 donors. Per the germline V gene, CDR1 is KGHSH and CDR2 is LQKENI. V dropped 4 bases and J dropped 12; count of bases not matched to a gene: 14. The CDR3 length is 15 residues. Sequences were obtained from PBMCs or T cells enriched from blood (not recorded which). The chain uses TRBV18 and TRBJ2-1, with 8 bases matching TRBD2. The sequence derives from a woman aged 50 to 60 who had recovered from COVID-19. The CDR3 coding sequence is TGTGCCAGCTCACACGGGACTAGTGGGTATATTTGGCAGTTCTTC. As protein: CASSHGTSGYIWQFF.